In its sample, the clone carrying this TCR beta chain was seen many times. Its cognate antigen is unknown. This entry comes from a study of metastatic and nonmetastatic thyroid tumors. Study in general: Repertoires were compared across blood and tumor or nodule tissue from malignant and benign thyroid patients. Broader study findings: Versus benign nodules, malignant thyroid tumors reportedly had significantly higher TCR beta diversity, in blood and tumor.

Every patient underwent thyroid surgery untreated. TCRdb re-analyzed the PCR reads through MiXCR. The sample gives 25,000 to 30,000 clones, about 17% of which show up once; around 5% is in the top ten. The CDR3 has 16 amino acids. V lost 5 bases and J 4 bases, leaving 18 bases between the germline ends. In germline, CDR1 is LNHNV, CDR2 YYDKDF (reference sequence). This sequence originates from a female donor with papillary thyroid cancer or a benign thyroid nodule (not recorded which). Some clones in this sample may be carry-over from other donors' samples. Sequencing was done on a sample of blood. This chain joins TRBV15 and TRBJ1-3, with D maybe TRBD1 (6 bases). Here the CDR3 reads CATSSKTTGWGNTIYF. The CDR3 DNA reads as TGTGCCACCAGCTCAAAGACCACAGGGTGGGGAAACACCATATATTTT.